This entry concerns a single T cell receptor beta chain. The sample originates from a study of Ad26.COV2.S vaccination and SARS-CoV-2 variants. CDR1 is SQVTM and CDR2 is ANQGSEA in the germline V gene. The CDR3 covers 12 residues. The V and J ends lost 3 bases and 2 bases respectively, with 6 bases between them. Clones were sequenced by immunoSEQ multiplex PCR, and TCRdb holds only the in-frame ones, with some missing. The sample has more than 350,000 clones; 75% to 95% are singletons. Treatment indicated: 15 to 20 received Ad26.COV2.S at low or high dose, single or two shots; 5 received placebo; per-sample allocation not given. Day 63 after the first injection of vaccine or placebo was the sampling time.

This material consisted of peripheral blood, taken in a trial of Ad26.COV2.S vaccine versus placebo. The chain has TRBV29-1 and TRBJ2-3; D gene unclear. The TCR comes from a person aged 18-60 years who received the Ad26.COV2.S COVID-19 vaccine or a placebo. CDR3 coding DNA: TGCAGCGTTGAGTTATTCACAGATACGCAGTATTTT. Translating gives CSVELFTDTQYF.